Following are 19 T cell receptor beta chains from one sample sequenced in a study of T cells in Graves' hyperthyroidism and ophthalmopathy. Amplified regions were TCR beta CDR3 sequences from RNA transcripts. Primed by the HTBI set, a first-round RT-PCR was run on the TCR CDR3. TCRdb ran MiXCR on the multiplex PCR reads and lists one entry per CDR3 protein. Seen here are about 720,000 distinct CDR3 sequences, roughly a sixth observed once, and the top ten hold 15% to 20%. Sequencing input: blood. These receptor sequences come from a woman aged 45 to 65 with Graves' hyperthyroidism that later progressed to Graves' ophthalmopathy.

This clonotype occurred many times. The CDR3 spells CASTIYGGGGTDTQYF. DNA of the CDR3: TGTGCCAGCACCATTTACGGTGGGGGAGGTACAGATACGCAGTATTTT. The chain recombines TRBV12-3 or TRBV12-4 with TRBJ2-3, with a tentative D call TRBD2 (6 bases). The V end lost 7 bases, the J end lost 3 bases, and 20 bases lay between the germline ends. CDR3 length: 16 residues.

This clonotype was observed at least ten times. V usage is TRBV20-1 and J usage is TRBJ2-3, with 7 bases matching TRBD2. The CDR3 extends over 18 amino acids. The J segment lost 0 bases and the V segment lost 0 bases, leaving 12 bases of the junction unmatched. From germline, CDR1 is DFQATT and CDR2 SNEGSKA (reference sequence). Here the CDR3 reads CSARDSGPSGASTDTQYF. In DNA, the CDR3 is TGCAGTGCTAGAGACAGCGGTCCCAGCGGGGCGAGCACAGATACGCAGTATTTT.

This clonotype was seen repeatedly, ten times or more. V is TRBV12-3 or TRBV12-4 and J is TRBJ1-1, with a weak D call TRBD1 (5 bases). The CDR3 consists of 13 residues. Trimming cost V 3 bases and J 5 bases, with 10 bases left between them. CDR3 in DNA: TGTGCCAGCAGTTTTGCAGGGCATACTGAAGCTTTCTTT. Its translation: CASSFAGHTEAFF.

At least ten counts were recorded for this clonotype. The CDR3 is CASSGPGQGIGEQYF. The DNA of the CDR3 is TGTGCCAGCAGTGGACCGGGACAGGGAATTGGAGAGCAGTACTTC. V is TRBV6-1 and J is TRBJ2-7; 9 bases match TRBD1. Germline-derived CDR1 and CDR2 are MNHNS and SASEGT. The CDR3 extends over 15 amino acids. V shed 4 bases and J 7 bases; nucleotides not matched to a gene: 11.

This chain uses TRBV6-1 with TRBJ1-5; D unclear. Trimming removed 8 bases from V and 6 bases from J, with 14 bases in between. The CDR3 contains 13 residues. Germline V gene data show CDR1 as MNHNS and CDR2 as SASEGT. This chain's CDR3 is CASGWQESQPQHF. For the CDR3, the DNA is TGTGCCAGCGGATGGCAGGAAAGTCAGCCCCAGCATTTT.

There are a few counts of this clonotype. This sequence joins TRBV5-1 and TRBJ2-7; 7 nucleotides match TRBD1. With 0 bases clipped from V and 1 base from J, the junction kept 7 bases outside the gene matches. This CDR3 is 16 amino acids long. Per the germline V gene, CDR1 is SGHRS and CDR2 is YFSETQ. The CDR3 coding sequence is TGCGCCAGCAGCTTGGAGGGGGCCGGAACTTCCTACGAGCAGTACTTC. This translates into CASSLEGAGTSYEQYF.

This clonotype was picked up a small number of times. V and J are TRBV5-1 and TRBJ2-1; no definite D call. Trimming shortened V by 1 base and J by 5 bases, and 13 bases separated the two germline ends. CDR1 and CDR2 (germline): SGHRS, YFSETQ. This CDR3 has 15 amino acids. In DNA, the CDR3 is TGCGCCAGCAGCTTGCAAACACGACCCGACAATGAGCAGTTCTTC. Encoded protein: CASSLQTRPDNEQFF.

The rearrangement uses TRBV12-5 and TRBJ1-3; 7 bases align to TRBD1. This CDR3 spans 15 amino acids. The V and J ends lost 3 bases and 2 bases, in that order; junction bases with no gene match: 4. The germline CDR1 and CDR2 sequences are LGHNT and FRNRAP. The CDR3 coding sequence is TGTGCTAGTGGTTTCGGGACAGACCCTGGAAACACCATATATTTT. It specifies CASGFGTDPGNTIYF.

About this clonotype itself: A read error is possible here, since a much larger clone lies one base away. The conserved phenylalanine or tryptophan normally closing the CDR3 is absent here, so this likely arose from a read error. The chain has TRBV6-1 and TRBJ1-1; D call uncertain. The CDR3 sequence is 15 residues long. V gave up 7 bases and J gave up 1 base, with 16 bases separating them. Germline V CDR1 and CDR2: MNHNS, SASEGT. Written as DNA, the CDR3 is TGTGCCAGCACCCCCCCGAGAAGCAGGAACACTGAAGCTTTCCTT. Translating gives CASTPPRSRNTEAFL.

On this clonotype: It may be a read error: a sequence one base away is much more abundant. The gene calls are TRBV11-2 and TRBJ2-7; unclear D gene. Germline-derived CDR1 and CDR2 are SGHAT and FQNNGV. This CDR3 is 11 amino acids long. The CDR3 DNA sequence: TGTGCCGGCAGCCGCTTTTGGGAGCAGTACTTC. It is translated as CAGSRFWEQYF.

This clonotype was seen many times. V gene TRBV9 combines with J gene TRBJ2-7; TRBD1 might be the D (6 bases). Germline V gene sequence: CDR1 SGDLS, CDR2 YYNGEE. CDR3 length: 14 residues. Deletions cut 1 base from V and 7 bases from J, with 15 bases between. The CDR3 sequence: CASSVHRAGVEQYF. The CDR3 DNA reads as TGTGCCAGCAGCGTACACAGGGCAGGAGTTGAGCAGTACTTC.

Concerning this clonotype itself: Being one base from a much bigger clone, this may be a read error. J is TRBJ2-7 and V is TRBV11-3; D possibly corresponds to TRBD1 (5 bases). CDR3 length: 15 residues. Germline V gene data show CDR1 as SGHNT and CDR2 as YENEEA. The V end was cut by 8 bases, the J end by 6 bases, with 23 bases between. CDR3 sequence reads: CASGLMPWGYGEQYF. DNA for the CDR3: TGTGCCAGCGGCCTAATGCCGTGGGGCTACGGCGAGCAGTACTTC.

The rearrangement links TRBV6-1 to TRBJ1-1; D is ambiguous. The CDR3 has 11 amino acids. Per germline, CDR1 MNHNS and CDR2 SASEGT. Trimming left V 7 bases short and J 11 bases short, with 14 bases between. CDR3 loop: CASTQPWVAFF. The CDR3 nucleotides are TGTGCCAGCACCCAACCTTGGGTGGCTTTCTTT.

CDR3 coding DNA: TGCGCCAGCAGCCAAGTTCAGGGTGAGAGTCAGCCCCAGCATTTT. Translated, it gives CASSQVQGESQPQHF. The rearrangement uses TRBV4-1 and TRBJ1-5; TRBD1 might be the D (5 bases). The CDR3 is made up of 15 amino acids. CDR1 is MGHRA and CDR2 is YSYEKL in the germline V gene. With 1 base removed from V and 6 bases from J, the gap between germline ends came to 13 bases.

This clonotype was seen a few times. The chain uses TRBV7-6 and TRBJ2-1; 11 bases are a match to TRBD2. Germline V CDR1 and CDR2: SGHVS, FNYEAQ. This CDR3 has 18 amino acids. V was clipped by 2 bases and J by 0 bases; unmatched bases: 6. CDR3 nucleotides: TGTGCCAGCAGCTTACGGCTAGCGGGGGGCAGCTCCTACAATGAGCAGTTCTTC. As protein: CASSLRLAGGSSYNEQFF.

In this sample, this clonotype turned up many times. The J gene is TRBJ1-2, the V gene TRBV20-1, with 7 bases matching TRBD1. The CDR3 consists of 14 residues. The V gene end was trimmed by 5 bases and the J gene end by 7 bases; junction bases not matched to a gene: 13. Germline V gene lookup returns CDR1 DFQATT and CDR2 SNEGSKA (reference sequence). The CDR3 sequence is CSAGALTGYGGYTF. CDR3 DNA sequence: TGCAGTGCTGGGGCTCTGACAGGGTATGGTGGCTACACCTTC.

J is TRBJ1-2 and V is TRBV14; no clear D. The V gene's germline CDR1 is SGHDN and CDR2 FVKESK. CDR3 length equals 13 residues. Trimming removed 1 base from V and 6 bases from J, with 9 bases in between. The CDR3 loop reads CASSQVLFNGYTF. CDR3 nucleotide sequence: TGTGCCAGCAGCCAAGTTTTATTCAATGGCTACACCTTC. Supplemented by reference TRBV14 and TRBJ1-2, the full variable domain reads EAGVTQFPSHSVIEKGQTVTLRCDPISGHDNLYWYRRVMGKEIKFLLHFVKESKQDESGMPNNRFLAERTGGTYSTLKVQPAELEDSGVYFCASSQVLFNGYTFGSGTRLTVV.

Many counts were recorded for this clonotype. This chain uses TRBV27 with TRBJ2-5; a weak D match, TRBD2 (6 bases). The germline V and J ends were trimmed by 4 bases and 3 bases, with 12 bases remaining between them. The CDR3 consists of 14 residues. The germline V gene has CDR1 MNHEY and CDR2 SMNVEV (reference sequence). The DNA of the CDR3 is TGTGCCAGCAGTTCGGAGGGTTGGGAAGAGACCCAGTACTTC. Protein product: CASSSEGWEETQYF.

CDR3 DNA sequence: TGTGCCAGCAGTTACAGGCTGAGCTCCTACAATGAGCAGTTCTTC. This gives the protein CASSYRLSSYNEQFF. The V and J genes are TRBV6-2 or TRBV6-3 and TRBJ2-1; D not certain. Trimming took 2 bases from V and 0 from J, leaving 8 bases between them. Per germline, CDR1 MNHEY and CDR2 SVGEGT. This CDR3 has 15 residues.